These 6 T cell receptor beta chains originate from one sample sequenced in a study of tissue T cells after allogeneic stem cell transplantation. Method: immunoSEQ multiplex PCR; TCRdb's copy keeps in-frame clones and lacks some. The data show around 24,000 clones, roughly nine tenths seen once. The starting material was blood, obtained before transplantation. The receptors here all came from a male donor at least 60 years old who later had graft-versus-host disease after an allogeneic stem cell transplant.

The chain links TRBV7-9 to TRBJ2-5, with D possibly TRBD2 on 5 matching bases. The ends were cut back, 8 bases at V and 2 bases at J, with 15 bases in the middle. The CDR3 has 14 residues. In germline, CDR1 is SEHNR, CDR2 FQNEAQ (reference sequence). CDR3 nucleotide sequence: TGTGCCAGCGGAGGTTTTGGAGGACAAGAGACCCAGTACTTC. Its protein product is CASGGFGGQETQYF.

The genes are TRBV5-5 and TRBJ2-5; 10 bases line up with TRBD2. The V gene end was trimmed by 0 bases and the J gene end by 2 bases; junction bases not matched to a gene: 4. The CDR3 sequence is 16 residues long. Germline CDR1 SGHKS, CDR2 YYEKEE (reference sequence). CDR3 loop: CASSLALTSGQETQYF. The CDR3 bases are TGTGCCAGCAGCTTGGCGTTGACTAGCGGGCAAGAGACCCAGTACTTC.

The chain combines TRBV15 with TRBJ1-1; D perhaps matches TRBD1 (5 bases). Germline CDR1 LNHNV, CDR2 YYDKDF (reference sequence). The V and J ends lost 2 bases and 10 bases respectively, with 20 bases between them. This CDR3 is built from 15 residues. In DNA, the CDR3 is TGTGCCACCAGCAGACCCGTCAGGGTCGCCAGTGGAGCTTTCTTT. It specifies CATSRPVRVASGAFF.

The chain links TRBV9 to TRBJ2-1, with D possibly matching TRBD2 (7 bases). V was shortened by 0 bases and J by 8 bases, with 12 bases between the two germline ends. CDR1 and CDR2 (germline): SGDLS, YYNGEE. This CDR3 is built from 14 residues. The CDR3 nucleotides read TGTGCCAGCAGCGTAGCCGGGGGGCCTTATGAGCAGTTCTTC. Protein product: CASSVAGGPYEQFF.

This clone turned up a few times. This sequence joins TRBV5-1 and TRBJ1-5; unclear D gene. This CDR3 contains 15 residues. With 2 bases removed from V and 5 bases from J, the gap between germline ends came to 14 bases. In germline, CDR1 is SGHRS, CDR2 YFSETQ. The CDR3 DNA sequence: TGCGCCAGCAGCTTATCTGGAGGCGCCCATCAGCCCCAGCATTTT. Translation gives CASSLSGGAHQPQHF.

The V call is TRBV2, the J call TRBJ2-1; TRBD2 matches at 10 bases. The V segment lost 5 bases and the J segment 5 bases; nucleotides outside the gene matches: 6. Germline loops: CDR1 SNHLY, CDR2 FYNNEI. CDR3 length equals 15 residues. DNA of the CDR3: TGTGCCAGCAGTTTACTAGCGGGGAACCACAATGAGCAGTTCTTC. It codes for CASSLLAGNHNEQFF.